One and the same sample provided the 30 T cell receptor beta chains below, sequenced in a study of cytomegalovirus exposure and HLA in healthy donors. This PCR relied on a set of 60 Vbeta primers and 13 Jbeta primers. Method: immunoSEQ multiplex PCR; TCRdb's copy keeps in-frame clones and lacks some. The sample yields tens of thousands of clones, roughly 69% seen once. The sequenced material came from PBMCs. The receptors shown here come from a young woman in good health and CMV-seronegative.

The chain couples TRBV7-9 to TRBJ1-1; D unclear. The CDR3 is 12 amino acids. CDR1 is SEHNR, CDR2 FQNEAQ, per germline (reference sequence). Trimming took 6 bases from V and 6 from J, leaving 11 bases between them. Here the CDR3 reads CASRYLTPEAFF. In nucleotides, the CDR3 is TGTGCCAGCAGGTATCTAACCCCTGAAGCTTTCTTT.

This clone appeared a few times. The V gene is TRBV6-1, the J gene TRBJ1-1; 8 nucleotides line up with TRBD1. CDR1 and CDR2 from the germline V gene are MNHNS and SASEGT. This CDR3 has 13 residues. The ends lost 6 bases at V and 7 bases at J; junction bases unmatched: 7. The chain's CDR3 is CASRETGVGEAFF. The DNA of the CDR3 is TGTGCCAGCAGAGAGACAGGGGTTGGTGAAGCTTTCTTT.

The CDR3 sequence: CAWSGLNNEQFF. In DNA, the CDR3 is TGTGCCTGGAGTGGACTAAACAATGAGCAGTTCTTC. This rearrangement joins TRBV30 to TRBJ2-1; maybe TRBD2 (5 bases). Germline V lookup: CDR1 GTSNPN, CDR2 SVGIG (reference sequence). The CDR3 runs to 12 residues. The germline V and J ends were trimmed by 1 base and 5 bases, with 6 bases remaining between them.

This chain joins TRBV27 and TRBJ1-2, with D maybe TRBD1 (5 bases). Germline-derived CDR1 and CDR2 are MNHEY and SMNVEV (reference sequence). The V gene lost 2 bases and the J gene lost 2 bases, with 9 bases spanning the gap. The CDR3 is made up of 14 amino acids. This CDR3 reads CASSLDGGNYGYTF. In DNA, the CDR3 is TGTGCCAGCAGTTTAGATGGGGGGAACTATGGCTACACCTTC.

This clone was counted a few times. V and J are TRBV30 and TRBJ1-5, with 7 bases fitting TRBD1. The germline gives CDR1 GTSNPN, CDR2 SVGIG (reference sequence). This CDR3 has 14 residues. V trimming: 2 bases; J trimming: 4 bases; junction bases outside the gene matches: 5. This CDR3 is CAWSRLGQNQPQHF. In DNA, the CDR3 is TGTGCCTGGAGTCGACTGGGACAGAATCAGCCCCAGCATTTT.

V is TRBV7-9 and J is TRBJ2-1; no clear D gene. The CDR3 extends over 12 amino acids. Germline lookup yields CDR1 SEHNR and CDR2 FQNEAQ (reference sequence). V lost 2 bases and J 6 bases, leaving 5 bases between the germline ends. CDR3 DNA sequence: TGTGCCAGCAGCTTATTACTCAATGAGCAGTTCTTC. Translation: CASSLLLNEQFF.

V gene TRBV4-1 combines with J gene TRBJ2-1; TRBD2 agrees at 7 bases. The CDR3 length is 15 residues. Per the germline V gene, CDR1 is MGHRA and CDR2 is YSYEKL. V was pared by 4 bases and J by 10 bases, with 13 bases of the junction left unmatched. The DNA of the CDR3 is TGCGCCAGCAGCCCTACTAGCGAGACCCTCTCGGAGCAGTTCTTC. Its translation: CASSPTSETLSEQFF.

V and J are TRBV30 and TRBJ1-4; TRBD1 might be the D (5 bases). This CDR3 region has 15 residues. Germline V gives CDR1 GTSNPN, CDR2 SVGIG (reference sequence). V was trimmed by 3 bases and J by 3 bases, leaving 14 bases between them. Here the CDR3 DNA reads TGTGCCTGGAGGGCCCAGGGACTCTCTAATGAAAAACTGTTTTTT. Protein product: CAWRAQGLSNEKLFF.

The V gene is TRBV15, the J gene TRBJ1-1; 7 positions match TRBD1. Germline V gene sequence: CDR1 LNHNV, CDR2 YYDKDF (reference sequence). Trimming at V came to 1 base and at J to 7 bases, leaving 3 bases not matched to a gene. The CDR3 contains 13 residues. The DNA of the CDR3 is TGTGCCACCAGCAGAGGGGGGGACAGTGAAGCTTTCTTT. This codes for CATSRGGDSEAFF.

V gene TRBV7-2 combines with J gene TRBJ2-5, with D perhaps TRBD2 (6 bases). Germline CDR1 SGHTA, CDR2 FQGNSA. V was shortened by 4 bases and J by 4 bases, with 28 bases between the two germline ends. The CDR3 covers 19 residues. The CDR3 region is CASSSPRYPAGEVRETQYF. The CDR3 nucleotides are TGTGCCAGCAGCTCCCCTAGGTATCCAGCGGGCGAGGTTCGAGAGACCCAGTACTTC.

This clone has a handful of counts. The V gene is TRBV6-5, the J gene TRBJ1-3; 7 bases match TRBD1. V dropped 6 bases and J dropped 2; count of bases not matched to a gene: 4. Germline CDR1 MNHEY, CDR2 SVGAGI. The CDR3 totals 14 residues. CDR3 loop: CASSPGTAGNTIYF. In nucleotides, the CDR3 is TGTGCCAGCAGCCCTGGGACAGCTGGAAACACCATATATTTT.

The chain couples TRBV29-1 to TRBJ2-1; 10 bases fit TRBD2. V was clipped by 3 bases and J by 7 bases; unmatched bases: 12. The germline gives CDR1 SQVTM, CDR2 ANQGSEA. The CDR3 is made up of 16 amino acids. The CDR3, as DNA: TGCAGCGTTGAGTCGGCTAGCGGGAGCCAATGGAATGAGCAGTTCTTC. Protein sequence: CSVESASGSQWNEQFF.

The chain employs TRBV6-5 and TRBJ2-7; D ambiguous. CDR1 is MNHEY, CDR2 SVGAGI, per germline. V lost 6 bases and J lost 7, with 7 bases in between. CDR3 size: 10 residues. CDR3 sequence: CASSPREQYF. Written as DNA, the CDR3 is TGTGCCAGCAGCCCCAGGGAGCAGTACTTC.

The chain carries TRBV6-1 and TRBJ2-5, with a possible D match to TRBD2 (6 bases). Trimming removed 7 bases at V and 2 bases at J, with 11 bases between. The germline CDR1 and CDR2 sequences are MNHNS and SASEGT. The CDR3 length is 13 residues. CDR3 loop: CASTRGMQETQYF. CDR3 sequence (DNA): TGTGCCAGCACGCGGGGAATGCAAGAGACCCAGTACTTC.

The chain links TRBV2 to TRBJ1-2; a possible D gene is TRBD1 (6 bases). CDR3 length: 13 residues. CDR1 is SNHLY, CDR2 FYNNEI, per germline. V shed 3 bases and J shed 2 bases, with 7 bases lying between them. The CDR3 protein is CASSEGANYGYTF. In DNA, the CDR3 is TGTGCCAGCAGTGAGGGGGCGAACTATGGCTACACCTTC.

The chain employs TRBV7-8 and TRBJ2-1; 8 bases align to TRBD1. Germline V gene sequence: CDR1 SGHVS, CDR2 FQNEAQ. Trimming at V came to 4 bases and at J to 6 bases, leaving 2 bases not matched to a gene. The CDR3 has 13 amino acids. The CDR3 nucleotides are TGTGCCAGCAGCTCGGACAGGGCCAATGAGCAGTTCTTC. It translates to CASSSDRANEQFF.

This clone was counted between two and nine times. The rearrangement joins TRBV10-1 to TRBJ2-1; D is possibly TRBD2 (7 bases). Germline V gene data show CDR1 as WNHNN and CDR2 as SYGVQD (reference sequence). V was clipped by 10 bases and J by 3 bases, with 16 bases between them. The CDR3 runs 14 residues. The CDR3 DNA reads as TGCGCCACCTCTAGGGGGAGGGACTACAATGAGCAGTTCTTC. Translated: CATSRGRDYNEQFF.

This clone turned up a few times. The chain uses TRBV6-1 and TRBJ2-2, with 7 bases lining up with TRBD1. The CDR3 is 13 residues long. Germline V CDR1 and CDR2: MNHNS, SASEGT. V gave up 6 bases and J gave up 7 bases; unmatched junction bases: 5. The CDR3 sequence: CASSRQGDGELFF. CDR3 coding DNA: TGTGCCAGCAGCCGTCAGGGGGACGGGGAGCTGTTTTTT.

This clone is categorized as medium-sized (0.01 to 0.1%). The genes are TRBV2 and TRBJ2-1; TRBD1 agrees at 10 bases. V dropped 8 bases and J dropped 2; count of bases not matched to a gene: 3. Germline lookup yields CDR1 SNHLY and CDR2 FYNNEI. This CDR3 has 14 residues. DNA of the CDR3: TGTGCCAGCCAAGGGACAGGGGCCTACAATGAGCAGTTCTTC. This codes for CASQGTGAYNEQFF.

The V call is TRBV4-2, the J call TRBJ1-2, with D maybe TRBD1 (5 bases). CDR1 LGHNA and CDR2 YNFKEQ come from the germline V gene. The germline V and J ends were trimmed by 0 bases and 6 bases, with 17 bases remaining between them. The CDR3 totals 16 residues. The CDR3 reads CASSQDLSRVLDGYTF. The CDR3 bases are TGTGCCAGCAGCCAAGATCTTAGCAGGGTCTTGGATGGCTACACCTTC.

This clone was seen more than once but under ten times. V is TRBV6-5 and J is TRBJ2-7, with TRBD1 matching 10 bases. With V trimmed by 6 bases and J by 5 bases, 7 bases remained unmatched. The CDR3 consists of 14 residues. From germline, CDR1 is MNHEY and CDR2 SVGAGI. In DNA, the CDR3 is TGTGCCAGCAGCAGGGGGGACAGGGGTAACGAGCAGTACTTC. Protein sequence: CASSRGDRGNEQYF.

This rearrangement joins TRBV30 to TRBJ1-1, with 8 bases matching TRBD1. The germline V gene encodes CDR1 GTSNPN and CDR2 SVGIG (reference sequence). V dropped 2 bases and J dropped 0; count of bases not matched to a gene: 8. The CDR3 consists of 16 residues. The CDR3 loop is CAWSPGQDTMNTEAFF. Written as DNA, the CDR3 is TGTGCCTGGAGTCCGGGACAGGATACCATGAACACTGAAGCTTTCTTT. Together with reference TRBV30 and TRBJ1-1, the CDR3 gives the full variable domain: SQTIHQWPATLVQPVGSPLSLECTVEGTSNPNLYWYRQAAGRGLQLLFYSVGIGQISSEVPQNLSASRPQDRQFILSSKKLLLSDSGFYLCAWSPGQDTMNTEAFFGQGTRLTVV.

The chain links TRBV5-1 to TRBJ2-7, with 7 bases matching TRBD2. V dropped 3 bases and J dropped 5; count of bases not matched to a gene: 11. Germline CDR1 reads SGHRS; CDR2 reads YFSETQ. The CDR3 has 15 amino acids. The CDR3 nucleotides read TGCGCCAGCAGCTCTAGCGGCGGGTGGTCTAACGAGCAGTACTTC. This encodes CASSSSGGWSNEQYF.

There are a few counts of this clone. The V call is TRBV5-6, the J call TRBJ1-3; D may be TRBD1 (6 bases). Trimming removed 5 bases at V and 6 bases at J, with 21 bases between. Looked up from germline, CDR1 is SGHDT and CDR2 is YYEEEE. The CDR3 loop spans 16 amino acids. CDR3 protein: CASSPLGGAQENTIYF. The CDR3 bases are TGTGCCAGCAGTCCGTTGGGGGGGGCGCAAGAAAACACCATATATTTT.

The chain's CDR3 is CASSSRGGIEAFF. In DNA form, the CDR3 reads TGTGCCAGCAGCTCCCGGGGGGGGATTGAAGCTTTCTTT. The chain links TRBV4-2 to TRBJ1-1, with D perhaps TRBD1 (5 bases). V shed 5 bases and J shed 7 bases, with 14 bases lying between them. This CDR3 region has 13 residues. Germline V lookup: CDR1 LGHNA, CDR2 YNFKEQ.

The chain joins TRBV7-2 to TRBJ2-7, with a weak D call TRBD2 (6 bases). Trimming took 3 bases from V and 3 from J, leaving 9 bases between them. CDR1 and CDR2 (germline): SGHTA, FQGNSA. The CDR3 extends over 13 amino acids. CDR3 sequence (DNA): TGTGCCAGCAGCTTTTCGGGGGACTACGAGCAGTACTTC. Residues: CASSFSGDYEQYF.

This chain connects TRBV21-1 to TRBJ2-7; the D call in the table, TRBD2, was not verified against the DNA. TRBV21-1 is classified as a pseudogene. There are 9 residues in the CDR3. The CDR3 DNA reads as TGTGCCATCGCCTACGAGCAGTACTTC. Encoded protein: CAIAYEQYF.

The chain has TRBV10-1 and TRBJ1-2; 7 bases are a match to TRBD1. Per the germline V gene, CDR1 is WNHNN and CDR2 is SYGVQD (reference sequence). Trimming at V came to 2 bases and at J to 6 bases, leaving 12 bases not matched to a gene. CDR3 length equals 16 residues. The CDR3 sequence: CASSEELVSGGDGYTF. DNA for the CDR3: TGCGCCAGCAGTGAGGAATTGGTTTCAGGGGGTGATGGCTACACCTTC.

The J gene is TRBJ1-1, the V gene TRBV13, with a tentative D call TRBD1 (5 bases). V lost 1 base and J lost 1, with 7 bases in between. CDR1 is PRHDT, CDR2 FYEKMQ, per germline (reference sequence). There are 14 residues in the CDR3. CDR3 residues: CASSLDRRNTEAFF. CDR3 in DNA: TGTGCCAGCAGCTTAGACAGGAGGAACACTGAAGCTTTCTTT.

This chain connects TRBV29-1 to TRBJ1-5; 9 nucleotides match TRBD1. The germline V gene has CDR1 SQVTM and CDR2 ANQGSEA. There are 14 residues in the CDR3. With V trimmed by 5 bases and J by 3 bases, 5 bases remained unmatched. CDR3 residues: CSVWTGDHNQPQHF. DNA for the CDR3: TGCAGCGTTTGGACAGGGGACCACAATCAGCCCCAGCATTTT.